This T cell receptor (beta chain) was captured by sequencing in a study of T cells in Graves' hyperthyroidism and ophthalmopathy. The germline V gene encodes CDR1 SGHTA and CDR2 FQGNSA. The V and J ends lost 4 bases and 4 bases, in that order; junction bases with no gene match: 8. The CDR3 extends over 15 amino acids. This clonotype was seen ten or more times. No antigen is known for it. Amplification targeted TCR beta CDR3 regions from RNA transcripts. HTBI primers were the set used in a first-round RT-PCR of the TCR CDR3. TCRdb analysed the multiplex PCR reads with MiXCR anew, one entry per CDR3 protein. Of over 500,000 distinct CDR3 sequences detected, 15% to 20% appear once; the ten largest clones hold 25% to 30%. Study results and caveats: Blood shared most expanded thyroid clonotypes above 0.001.

The chain uses TRBV7-2 and TRBJ2-7; TRBD1 matches at 9 bases. Sequencing was carried out using blood. This TCR was sampled from a woman aged 30 to 39 with Graves' ophthalmopathy. Here the CDR3 reads CASSSTGTGLYEQYF. CDR3 bases: TGTGCCAGCAGCTCCACCGGGACAGGGTTGTACGAGCAGTACTTC.